The 29 T cell receptor beta chains below all came from one sample that was sequenced in a study of cytomegalovirus exposure and HLA in healthy donors. Data came from immunoSEQ multiplex PCR; TCRdb stores just in-frame clones and leaves some out. The table records under 300,000 clones, 85% to 90% of them present only once. Sequenced material: PBMCs. The source of these receptors is a woman aged 18-30 years in good health and CMV-seronegative.

The V and J genes are TRBV6-1 and TRBJ2-2; 10 bases are shared with TRBD2. CDR1 MNHNS and CDR2 SASEGT come from the germline V gene. The CDR3 has 15 residues. V trimming: 6 bases; J trimming: 1 base; junction bases outside the gene matches: 2. The CDR3: CASRLAGRNTGELFF. In nucleotides, the CDR3 is TGTGCCAGCAGACTAGCGGGGAGGAACACCGGGGAGCTGTTTTTT.

The rearrangement uses TRBV5-4 and TRBJ1-4; D is undetermined. Germline CDR1 is SGHNT and CDR2 is YYREEE (reference sequence). V was shortened by 0 bases and J by 8 bases, with 8 bases between the two germline ends. The CDR3 sequence is 13 residues long. CDR3 DNA: TGTGCCAGCAGCTTGGCCGGGGAGGAAAAACTGTTTTTT. Encoded protein: CASSLAGEEKLFF.

This clone was counted a few times. The chain employs TRBV2 and TRBJ1-5; D perhaps matches TRBD1 (5 bases). V lost 2 bases and J lost 7, with 15 bases in between. The length of the CDR3 is 15 residues. Germline V CDR1 and CDR2: SNHLY, FYNNEI. CDR3 DNA sequence: TGTGCCAGCAGTGAACTTTCGGGCAGGGAACAGCCCCAGCATTTT. Translated: CASSELSGREQPQHF.

This chain connects TRBV2 to TRBJ1-1; unclear D gene. The CDR3 sequence is 12 residues long. The germline V gene has CDR1 SNHLY and CDR2 FYNNEI. The V gene lost 4 bases and the J gene lost 7 bases, with 10 bases spanning the gap. The CDR3 bases are TGTGCCAGCAGTGTGTCCCTCGGTGAAGCTTTCTTT. The encoded protein is CASSVSLGEAFF.

In DNA, the CDR3 is TGTGCCTGGGATTCAGGGCACACTGAAGCTTTCTTT. Protein: CAWDSGHTEAFF. The chain carries TRBV30 and TRBJ1-1, with a weak D call TRBD1 (5 bases). The CDR3 contains 12 residues. Looked up from germline, CDR1 is GTSNPN and CDR2 is SVGIG (reference sequence). V lost 5 bases and J lost 3, with 10 bases in between.

The genes are TRBV29-1 and TRBJ1-2, with D possibly matching TRBD1 (6 bases). From germline, CDR1 is SQVTM and CDR2 ANQGSEA. V gave up 5 bases and J gave up 7 bases, with 20 bases separating them. The CDR3 length is 14 residues. Written as DNA, the CDR3 is TGCAGCGTTCACAACAGGGTTCTTGGTCCTGGCTACACCTTC. Encoded protein: CSVHNRVLGPGYTF.

V gene TRBV21-1 combines with J gene TRBJ2-7; the D segment call TRBD1 is taken from the table without a DNA check. TRBV21-1 is marked as a pseudogene. The CDR3 extends over 18 amino acids. CDR3 DNA sequence: TGTGCCAGCAGCAAAGGGGGCAGGGGTCCCCTCCCTGTGATCGAGCAGTACGTC. It yields the protein CASSKGGRGPLPVIEQYV.

The V and J genes are TRBV28 and TRBJ1-6; maybe TRBD1 (5 bases). There are 13 residues in the CDR3. Between the trimmed V and J ends, which lost 3 bases and 7 bases, there was a span of 7 bases. CDR1 MDHEN and CDR2 SYDVKM come from the germline V gene. The CDR3 sequence: CASSLTVNSPLHF. CDR3 bases: TGTGCCAGCAGTTTGACAGTAAATTCACCCCTCCACTTT.

The CDR3 sequence: CASVDPHGGAGETQYF. The CDR3 DNA sequence: TGTGCCAGCGTCGACCCCCACGGCGGGGCTGGGGAGACCCAGTACTTC. The chain has TRBV7-9 and TRBJ2-5; D possibly corresponds to TRBD2 (6 bases). The germline CDR1 and CDR2 sequences are SEHNR and FQNEAQ (reference sequence). The V gene lost 8 bases and the J gene lost 5 bases, with 24 bases spanning the gap. The CDR3 totals 16 residues.

V usage is TRBV5-4 and J usage is TRBJ1-4; no clear D gene. V was shortened by 1 base and J by 5 bases, with 12 bases between the two germline ends. CDR1 SGHNT and CDR2 YYREEE come from the germline V gene (reference sequence). This CDR3 spans 15 amino acids. CDR3 sequence: CASSLFQEGNEKLFF. The CDR3 DNA is TGTGCCAGCAGCTTGTTTCAGGAGGGAAATGAAAAACTGTTTTTT.

The rearrangement joins TRBV6-5 to TRBJ2-7; no firm D call. Germline V gene data show CDR1 as MNHEY and CDR2 as SVGAGI. The CDR3 contains 13 residues. Trimming left V 2 bases short and J 3 bases short, with 8 bases between. DNA for the CDR3: TGTGCCAGCAGTTACGGGCAGGTCTACGAGCAGTACTTC. Its protein product is CASSYGQVYEQYF.

The rearrangement joins TRBV7-9 to TRBJ2-5; a possible D gene is TRBD2 (5 bases). From germline, CDR1 is SEHNR and CDR2 FQNEAQ (reference sequence). The CDR3 has 14 amino acids. Trimming pared 2 bases from V and 4 bases from J, leaving 11 bases between. The CDR3 is CASSLTAGLETQYF. For the CDR3, the DNA is TGTGCCAGCAGCTTAACGGCGGGTTTAGAGACCCAGTACTTC.

V usage is TRBV11-1 and J usage is TRBJ2-1; D call uncertain. The V gene's germline CDR1 is SGHAT and CDR2 FQDESV (reference sequence). This CDR3 contains 15 residues. Trimming took 5 bases from V and 0 from J, leaving 11 bases between them. The CDR3, as DNA: TGTGCCAGCAGCCCCGACACGAGCTCCTACAATGAGCAGTTCTTC. Residues: CASSPDTSSYNEQFF.

The V call is TRBV6-1, the J call TRBJ2-1; 9 bases line up with TRBD1. In germline, CDR1 is MNHNS, CDR2 SASEGT. J gave up 3 bases and V 8 bases, and 8 bases lay outside the gene matches. This CDR3 is built from 15 residues. The CDR3 region is CASLFRDRDYNEQFF. CDR3 DNA sequence: TGTGCCAGCTTATTCCGGGACAGGGACTACAATGAGCAGTTCTTC.

J is TRBJ1-2 and V is TRBV10-3; TRBD1 aligns across 7 bases. Germline CDR1 reads ENHRY; CDR2 reads SYGVKD. The CDR3 has 17 amino acids. V was pared by 0 bases and J by 5 bases, with 12 bases of the junction left unmatched. The CDR3 spells CAISESGDRVDKYGYTF. As DNA, the CDR3 is TGTGCCATCAGTGAGTCGGGTGACAGGGTTGATAAGTATGGCTACACCTTC.

The chain uses TRBV9 and TRBJ2-7; weak D call: TRBD1 (5 bases). Looked up from germline, CDR1 is SGDLS and CDR2 is YYNGEE. The CDR3 is 14 amino acids. Trimming took 0 bases from V and 2 from J, leaving 9 bases between them. Here the CDR3 reads CASSVGGQPYEQYF. The DNA of the CDR3 is TGTGCCAGCAGCGTAGGGGGCCAACCCTACGAGCAGTACTTC.

The chain is built from TRBV7-6 and TRBJ2-5, with 9 positions matching TRBD1. J gave up 2 bases and V 5 bases, and 3 bases lay outside the gene matches. The germline CDR1 and CDR2 sequences are SGHVS and FNYEAQ. The CDR3 length is 14 residues. The CDR3: CASSLGQGQETQYF. For the CDR3, the DNA is TGTGCCAGCAGCCTAGGACAGGGGCAAGAGACCCAGTACTTC.

V and J are TRBV9 and TRBJ2-5; possibly TRBD2 for D (5 bases). V gave up 2 bases and J gave up 3 bases, with 20 bases separating them. The CDR3 runs to 17 residues. The germline gives CDR1 SGDLS, CDR2 YYNGEE. The CDR3 sequence: CASSVSQSSGEEETQYF. The CDR3 nucleotides read TGTGCCAGCAGCGTGAGCCAATCCAGCGGCGAGGAAGAGACCCAGTACTTC. Variable domain in full (rest from reference TRBV9 and TRBJ2-5): DSGVTQTPKHLITATGQRVTLRCSPRSGDLSVYWYQQSLDQGLQFLIQYYNGEERAKGNILERFSAQQFPDLHSELNLSSLELGDSALYFCASSVSQSSGEEETQYFGPGTRLLVL.

The J gene is TRBJ1-5, the V gene TRBV6-1, with D hard to call. V gave up 2 bases and J gave up 7 bases, with 15 bases separating them. The CDR3 contains 15 residues. Germline values: CDR1 MNHNS, CDR2 SASEGT. This chain's CDR3 is CASSESQGGVQPQHF. DNA of the CDR3: TGTGCCAGCAGTGAAAGCCAAGGTGGAGTCCAGCCCCAGCATTTT.

V and J are TRBV5-1 and TRBJ2-1; 10 nucleotides match TRBD2. The CDR3 covers 15 residues. V was pared by 2 bases and J by 3 bases, with 2 bases of the junction left unmatched. Looked up from germline, CDR1 is SGHRS and CDR2 is YFSETQ. Written as DNA, the CDR3 is TGCGCCAGCAGCTTACTAGCGGGGCTCTACAATGAGCAGTTCTTC. Protein: CASSLLAGLYNEQFF.

This clone showed up just once. The rearrangement joins TRBV19 to TRBJ1-6; 9 nucleotides agree with TRBD1. The germline V gene has CDR1 LNHDA and CDR2 SQIVND (reference sequence). The CDR3 runs 20 residues. V was pared by 5 bases and J by 0 bases, with 14 bases of the junction left unmatched. The CDR3, as DNA: TGTGCCAGTAGTGGCCGCACCGGGACAGGGACCTTCTCCTATAATTCACCCCTCCACTTT. Its protein product is CASSGRTGTGTFSYNSPLHF.

The chain links TRBV11-2 to TRBJ2-3; 11 nucleotides align to TRBD2. The CDR3 covers 16 residues. Unmatched junction bases numbered 4, after V lost 1 base and J lost 4 bases. Looked up from germline, CDR1 is SGHAT and CDR2 is FQNNGV. The CDR3 bases are TGTGCCAGCAGCTTAGGAACTAGCGGGGGAGCAGATACGCAGTATTTT. This sequence encodes CASSLGTSGGADTQYF.

About this clone itself: This sample also contains other DNA sequences that code for the same CDR3. This chain joins TRBV9 and TRBJ2-3, with D maybe TRBD2 (6 bases). This CDR3 region has 15 residues. CDR1 and CDR2 (germline): SGDLS, YYNGEE. Trimming shortened V by 0 bases and J by 2 bases, and 10 bases separated the two germline ends. This CDR3 is CASSVGGGTTDTQYF. The CDR3 bases are TGTGCCAGCAGCGTAGGTGGGGGGACCACAGATACGCAGTATTTT.

This sequence joins TRBV4-1 and TRBJ2-5; D may be TRBD2 (5 bases). This CDR3 comprises 13 residues. V gave up 1 base and J gave up 5 bases, with 8 bases separating them. Germline assignment: CDR1 MGHRA and CDR2 YSYEKL. CDR3 loop: CASSQARRETQYF. Written as DNA, the CDR3 is TGCGCCAGCAGCCAAGCCCGGAGGGAGACCCAGTACTTC.

The CDR3, as DNA: TGTGCCAGCAGTACAGGACAGGGTCCCTACGAGCAGTACGTC. Encoded protein: CASSTGQGPYEQYV. The chain uses TRBV6-1 and TRBJ2-7; TRBD1 agrees at 8 bases. J lost 2 bases, V lost 5 bases, and 5 bases had no gene match. Germline values: CDR1 MNHNS, CDR2 SASEGT. The CDR3 sequence is 14 residues long.

For the CDR3, the DNA is TGTGCCAGCAGTTTGGGGCAGACCTACGAGCAGTACGTC. It encodes CASSLGQTYEQYV. The gene calls are TRBV28 and TRBJ2-7, with D perhaps TRBD1 (5 bases). The V and J ends lost 3 bases and 2 bases respectively, with 8 bases between them. Germline-derived CDR1 and CDR2 are MDHEN and SYDVKM. The CDR3 covers 13 residues.

V and J are TRBV6-1 and TRBJ2-1; 9 nucleotides agree with TRBD1. This CDR3 has 13 amino acids. Germline V gene data show CDR1 as MNHNS and CDR2 as SASEGT. J lost 6 bases, V lost 11 bases, and 8 bases had no gene match. The CDR3 coding sequence is TGTGCCGGGGGACAGGGAGAAGTCAATGAGCAGTTCTTC. Protein product: CAGGQGEVNEQFF.

The chain has TRBV14 and TRBJ1-2; D gene unclear. Trimming shortened V by 1 base and J by 6 bases, and 15 bases separated the two germline ends. This CDR3 has 15 residues. From germline, CDR1 is SGHDN and CDR2 FVKESK. DNA for the CDR3: TGTGCCAGCAGCCAAGTTATCGCAGCCAGGCATGGCTACACCTTC. It specifies CASSQVIAARHGYTF.

The rearrangement links TRBV28 to TRBJ2-2; weak D call: TRBD1 (6 bases). Trimming took off 5 bases at V and 1 base at J, with 8 bases between the two ends. This CDR3 contains 14 residues. Looked up from germline, CDR1 is MDHEN and CDR2 is SYDVKM. This chain's CDR3 is CASSPQGNTGELFF. Here the CDR3 DNA reads TGTGCCAGCAGTCCACAGGGGAACACCGGGGAGCTGTTTTTT.